These T cell receptor beta chains were read from a single sample in a study of blood T cell repertoires in COVID-19. The table came from immunoSEQ multiplex PCR; TCRdb's copy has only in-frame clones and leaves some out. The table shows about 100,000 clones, with 70% to 90% occurring only once. Sequenced material: peripheral blood. The receptors here all came from a middle-aged man with active or convalescent COVID-19. Each CDR3 is given with its conserved first and last residue. D genes are given only for firm matches. Some rows have no size entry. The others give once, few or many, or a class for an expanded clone.

j_call,v_call,d_call,clone_size,cdr3_aa,cdr3_nt
TRBJ2-7,TRBV20-1,.,.,CSAKSGHEQYF,TGCAGTGCTAAATCTGGCCACGAGCAGTACTTC
TRBJ2-1,TRBV4-1,TRBD2,.,CASSQDPGLASLGDEQFF,TGCGCCAGCAGCCAAGATCCGGGACTAGCGTCTTTAGGCGATGAGCAGTTCTTC
TRBJ2-7,TRBV7-2,.,.,CASSLHRGGSSEQYF,TGTGCCAGCAGCTTACATAGGGGGGGGAGTTCCGAGCAGTACTTC
TRBJ2-7,TRBV10-1,TRBD2,.,CASSGEPSGRREQYF,TGCGCCAGCAGCGGGGAGCCCAGCGGGAGGAGGGAGCAGTACTTC
TRBJ2-2,TRBV15,.,once,CATSRETAANTGELFF,TGTGCCACCAGCAGAGAAACAGCCGCGAACACCGGGGAGCTGTTTTTT
TRBJ2-7,TRBV7-3,.,.,CASSLNIGGGSEQYF,TGTGCCAGCAGCTTAAATATCGGAGGGGGCTCGGAGCAGTACTTC
TRBJ2-2,TRBV13,.,.,CASMRKLQGISNTGELFF,TGTGCCAGCATGAGGAAACTCCAGGGAATTTCGAACACCGGGGAGCTGTTTTTT
TRBJ2-3,TRBV5-8,TRBD2,.,CASRAAIRAGADTQYF,TGTGCCAGCAGGGCGGCAATAAGGGCGGGGGCAGATACGCAGTATTTT
TRBJ1-1,TRBV6-6,.,.,CASSLTDRQNTEAFF,TGTGCCAGCAGTTTAACCGACAGACAGAACACTGAAGCTTTCTTT
TRBJ2-3,TRBV5-6,TRBD2,.,CASSQGLAGRLDTQYF,TGTGCCAGCAGCCAGGGACTAGCGGGCCGCCTGGATACGCAGTATTTT
TRBJ2-2,TRBV10-3,.,.,CAISDTLIDTGELFF,TGTGCCATCAGCGACACGTTGATAGACACCGGGGAGCTGTTTTTT
TRBJ2-7,TRBV7-9,.,.,CASSLGSETYEQYF,TGTGCCAGCAGCTTAGGGTCCGAGACCTACGAGCAGTACTTC
TRBJ2-7,TRBV5-1,TRBD1,.,CASSSGTAYEQYF,TGCGCCAGCAGCTCCGGGACAGCCTACGAGCAGTACTTC
TRBJ2-3,TRBV11-3,.,.,CASTPGGGADTQYF,TGTGCCAGCACCCCCGGAGGGGGGGCAGATACGCAGTATTTT
TRBJ1-5,TRBV13,.,.,CASSLKGNQPQHF,TGTGCCAGCAGCTTAAAGGGGAATCAGCCCCAGCATTTT
TRBJ2-3,TRBV6-5,TRBD1,.,CASIARDRGIDTQYF,TGTGCCAGCATTGCCCGGGACAGGGGAATAGATACGCAGTATTTT
TRBJ1-4,TRBV9,TRBD1,few,CASSVGTAEKLFF,TGTGCCAGCAGCGTTGGGACAGCAGAAAAACTGTTTTTT
TRBJ1-5,TRBV27,.,.,CASSLYDGYNQPQHF,TGTGCCAGCAGTTTATACGACGGGTACAATCAGCCCCAGCATTTT
TRBJ2-3,TRBV7-3,.,.,CASSSSTDTQYF,TGTGCCAGCAGCTCCTCCACAGATACGCAGTATTTT
TRBJ1-6,TRBV2,.,.,CASTPAEGSYNSPLHF,TGTGCCAGCACCCCCGCGGAGGGTTCCTATAATTCACCCCTCCACTTT
TRBJ2-4,TRBV3-1/TRBV3-2,TRBD1,.,CASSQTGVLAKNIQYF,TGTGCCAGCAGCCAAACAGGGGTCCTAGCCAAAAACATTCAGTACTTC
TRBJ1-1,TRBV7-2,.,.,CASSSGGRLFAFF,TGTGCCAGCAGCTCCGGTGGCAGGTTATTTGCTTTCTTT
TRBJ2-7,TRBV20-1,TRBD2,.,CSASLAGYEQYF,TGCAGTGCTAGTCTAGCGGGTTACGAGCAGTACTTC
TRBJ1-3,TRBV23-1,TRBD1,.,CASSQFVRGLGNTIYF,TGCGCCAGCAGTCAATTCGTGAGGGGGCTCGGAAACACCATATATTTT
TRBJ2-1,TRBV19,TRBD2,once,CASTPKAGGRNEQFF,TGTGCCAGTACCCCAAAGGCGGGAGGGCGGAATGAGCAGTTCTTC
TRBJ1-2,TRBV7-2,TRBD1,.,CASSDRQGHGYTF,TGTGCCAGCAGCGACCGACAGGGGCATGGCTACACCTTC
TRBJ1-2,TRBV12-3/TRBV12-4,.,.,CASSREEGYGYTF,TGTGCCAGCAGTAGGGAGGAGGGCTATGGCTACACCTTC
TRBJ2-7,TRBV3-1/TRBV3-2,TRBD2,once,CASSTPGGPYEQYF,TGTGCCAGCAGCACTCCGGGAGGGCCCTACGAGCAGTACTTC
TRBJ1-2,TRBV3-1/TRBV3-2,.,few,CASSQADRTRGYTF,TGTGCCAGCAGCCAAGCAGACAGGACCCGTGGCTACACCTTC
TRBJ2-1,TRBV10-1,.,.,CASSEYQGGNEQFF,TGCGCCAGCAGTGAATACCAAGGGGGCAATGAGCAGTTCTTC
TRBJ1-3,TRBV3-1/TRBV3-2,.,.,CASRHTVSGNTIYF,TGTGCCAGCAGGCATACAGTCTCTGGAAACACCATATATTTT
TRBJ2-1,TRBV5-1,TRBD1,.,CASSEGQVSYNEQFF,TGCGCCAGCAGCGAGGGACAGGTCTCCTACAATGAGCAGTTCTTC
TRBJ1-5,TRBV7-2,TRBD1,.,CASSLADREWHF,TGTGCCAGCAGCTTAGCCGACAGGGAGTGGCATTTT